These 16 T cell receptor beta chains originate from one sample sequenced in a study of blood T cell repertoires in COVID-19. Repertoires were generated with immunoSEQ multiplex PCR, while TCRdb's copy carries only in-frame clones and drops some. The sample has under 200,000 clones; roughly 84% are singletons. Material for sequencing was peripheral blood. Receptors were obtained from a man between 18 and 35 years old with active or convalescent COVID-19.

This clone occurred once. The genes are TRBV11-2 and TRBJ1-1; 7 positions agree with TRBD1. Germline V gene lookup returns CDR1 SGHAT and CDR2 FQNNGV. V lost 6 bases, J lost 4 bases, and 8 bases stayed unmatched. The CDR3 is 14 amino acids. CDR3 sequence (DNA): TGTGCCAGCAGTCCCGAGGGGGCTTCCACTGAAGCTTTCTTT. Translated, it gives CASSPEGASTEAFF.

The chain combines TRBV20-1 with TRBJ2-3; 11 bases map to TRBD2. V lost 3 bases and J lost 6; bases outside the gene matches: 5. The CDR3 is 14 amino acids. Germline values: CDR1 DFQATT, CDR2 SNEGSKA (reference sequence). Here the CDR3 reads CSASSGRAEDTQYF. For the CDR3, the DNA is TGCAGTGCTAGTAGCGGGAGGGCCGAGGATACGCAGTATTTT.

This clone has only one observation. The V call is TRBV5-5, the J call TRBJ1-3; the D gene is possibly TRBD1 (6 bases). The ends were cut back, 0 bases at V and 1 base at J, with 17 bases in the middle. CDR3 length: 18 amino acids. Looked up from germline, CDR1 is SGHKS and CDR2 is YYEKEE (reference sequence). The CDR3 sequence is CASSLDVRGGLSGNTIYF. In DNA, the CDR3 is TGTGCCAGCAGCTTGGATGTAAGGGGGGGCTTATCTGGAAACACCATATATTTT.

This clone is a singleton in its sample. The chain employs TRBV6-5 and TRBJ2-1; the match to TRBD1 covers 9 bases. The V gene end was trimmed by 2 bases and the J gene end by 6 bases; junction bases not matched to a gene: 2. CDR1 and CDR2 (germline): MNHEY, SVGAGI. The CDR3 contains 14 residues. The CDR3 DNA follows: TGTGCCAGCAGTTACGGGACAGGGAGCAATGAGCAGTTCTTC. This translates into CASSYGTGSNEQFF.

This clone was seen a single time. V usage is TRBV5-1 and J usage is TRBJ2-1, with 8 bases fitting TRBD1. V dropped 0 bases and J dropped 8; count of bases not matched to a gene: 7. This CDR3 has 15 amino acids. The germline gives CDR1 SGHRS, CDR2 YFSETQ. The DNA for the CDR3 is TGCGCCAGCAGCTTGGTGGCAGGGGGCTCCCATGAGCAGTTCTTC. This gives the protein CASSLVAGGSHEQFF.

The CDR3, as DNA: TGCGCCAGCACGCCAGGAACCTCCTACGAGCAGTACTTC. Its protein product is CASTPGTSYEQYF. The rearrangement joins TRBV5-1 to TRBJ2-7; D remains unclear. This CDR3 is 13 amino acids long. Trimming pared 6 bases from V and 0 bases from J, leaving 10 bases between. Germline V gene sequence: CDR1 SGHRS, CDR2 YFSETQ.

V and J are TRBV28 and TRBJ2-4; 7 bases agree with TRBD2. Trimming at V came to 5 bases and at J to 0 bases, leaving 4 bases not matched to a gene. The V gene's germline CDR1 is MDHEN and CDR2 SYDVKM. CDR3 length: 15 amino acids. The CDR3 sequence is CASSPIAGAKNIQYF. CDR3 DNA sequence: TGTGCCAGCAGTCCAATAGCGGGAGCCAAAAACATTCAGTACTTC.

In this sample, this clone turned up a few times. J is TRBJ2-5 and V is TRBV7-2; 8 nucleotides align to TRBD2. The germline CDR1 and CDR2 sequences are SGHTA and FQGNSA. V was clipped by 4 bases and J by 2 bases; unmatched bases: 15. The CDR3 has 18 amino acids. CDR3 region: CASSSQQLGLAGQETQYF. CDR3 coding DNA: TGTGCCAGCAGCTCACAGCAGCTTGGGTTAGCGGGACAAGAGACCCAGTACTTC.

The sample holds one count of this clone. The CDR3 is CASSGTVLGGYTF. CDR3 coding DNA: TGTGCCAGCAGTGGGACAGTCCTAGGCGGCTACACCTTC. This sequence joins TRBV2 and TRBJ1-2, with D possibly being TRBD1 (6 bases). This CDR3 spans 13 amino acids. Trimming cost V 4 bases and J 8 bases, with 14 bases left between them. CDR1 is SNHLY and CDR2 is FYNNEI in the germline V gene. Looking up the rest from reference TRBV2 and TRBJ1-2 gives the full variable domain: EPEVTQTPSHQVTQMGQEVILRCVPISNHLYFYWYRQILGQKVEFLVSFYNNEISEKSEIFDDQFSVERPDGSNFTLKIRSTKLEDSAMYFCASSGTVLGGYTFGSGTRLTVV.

The chain links TRBV15 to TRBJ2-3, with 7 bases aligning to TRBD2. Germline CDR1 LNHNV, CDR2 YYDKDF (reference sequence). This CDR3 is built from 16 residues. J lost 4 bases, V lost 3 bases, and 10 bases had no gene match. The CDR3 bases are TGTGCCACCAGCAGCCGTGGATTTGCGGGGGCAGATACGCAGTATTTT. This translates into CATSSRGFAGADTQYF.

The CDR3 nucleotides are TGTGCCAGCAGTGAATCCGGACAGAACAATGAGCAGTTCTTC. It encodes CASSESGQNNEQFF. This chain uses TRBV6-1 with TRBJ2-1, with D possibly TRBD1 on 6 matching bases. The V end was cut by 2 bases, the J end by 5 bases, with 10 bases between. Germline assignment: CDR1 MNHNS and CDR2 SASEGT. The CDR3 spans 14 residues.

V is TRBV5-6 and J is TRBJ2-3; TRBD2 matches at 10 bases. V shed 4 bases and J 2 bases; nucleotides not matched to a gene: 4. The CDR3 runs 15 residues. From germline, CDR1 is SGHDT and CDR2 YYEEEE. DNA of the CDR3: TGTGCCAGCAGCAAAGGACTAGCGGACACAGATACGCAGTATTTT. Protein sequence: CASSKGLADTDTQYF.

The CDR3 spells CASSSAGQGSYEQYF. Here the CDR3 DNA reads TGTGCCAGCAGTTCAGCGGGACAGGGTAGCTACGAGCAGTACTTC. The chain couples TRBV28 to TRBJ2-7; 9 positions match TRBD1. V lost 4 bases to trimming and J lost 3 bases; unmatched junction nucleotides: 7. The CDR3 is 15 amino acids. Germline-derived CDR1 and CDR2 are MDHEN and SYDVKM.

This rearrangement joins TRBV11-2 to TRBJ1-5; possibly TRBD1 for D (6 bases). V was trimmed by 3 bases and J by 6 bases, leaving 12 bases between them. Germline CDR1 SGHAT, CDR2 FQNNGV. The CDR3 spans 14 residues. CDR3 loop: CASSFTGKGQPQHF. DNA for the CDR3: TGTGCCAGCAGCTTTACAGGGAAGGGTCAGCCCCAGCATTTT.

This chain links TRBV18 with TRBJ1-2, with a possible D match to TRBD1 (6 bases). Germline loops: CDR1 KGHSH, CDR2 LQKENI. Between the trimmed V and J ends, which lost 3 bases and 2 bases, there was a span of 13 bases. CDR3 size: 15 residues. Here the CDR3 reads CASSPDSTRNYGYTF. In DNA, the CDR3 is TGTGCCAGCTCACCGGACAGTACCAGGAACTATGGCTACACCTTC.

The DNA of the CDR3 is TGTGCCAGCAGTGTCGAGGGGGCCTACGAGCAGTACTTC. Its translation: CASSVEGAYEQYF. The J gene is TRBJ2-7, the V gene TRBV2, with D possibly TRBD1 on 6 matching bases. Germline loops: CDR1 SNHLY, CDR2 FYNNEI. V dropped 4 bases and J dropped 2 bases, with 9 bases sitting between them. This CDR3 is built from 13 residues.